The next 21 T cell receptor beta chains were all read from a single sample in a study of shared clonotypes between healthy human individuals. Here immunoSEQ multiplex PCR was the method, and the copy in TCRdb shows in-frame clones only, minus some. This table has around 1 million clones, about 80% appearing once. Material for sequencing was memory CD4+ T cells sorted from blood. Subset denoted: CD45RA-negative fraction. These receptors originate from a man between 18 and 35 years old in good health.

This clone was counted a few times. The rearrangement uses TRBV2 and TRBJ1-5; 8 bases agree with TRBD1. The CDR3 is made up of 15 amino acids. Trimming removed 6 bases from V and 6 bases from J; junction bases left unmatched: 10. The germline V gene has CDR1 SNHLY and CDR2 FYNNEI. The CDR3 sequence: CASSLGQGSFQPQHF. DNA of the CDR3: TGTGCCAGCAGCCTAGGACAGGGTTCGTTTCAGCCCCAGCATTTT.

This rearrangement joins TRBV28 to TRBJ1-4; D is perhaps TRBD1 (5 bases). Trimming left V 1 base short and J 7 bases short, with 13 bases between. The CDR3 runs 15 residues. Germline loops: CDR1 MDHEN, CDR2 SYDVKM. CDR3 bases: TGTGCCAGCAGTTTATCAGGGTCCGGACTTGAAAAACTGTTTTTT. It is translated as CASSLSGSGLEKLFF.

The V gene is TRBV5-1, the J gene TRBJ1-1; D is perhaps TRBD1 (6 bases). CDR1 and CDR2 (germline): SGHRS, YFSETQ. Trimming removed 0 bases at V and 7 bases at J, with 13 bases between. The CDR3 totals 14 residues. The CDR3 protein is CASSLAGGADEAFF. The CDR3 DNA follows: TGCGCCAGCAGCTTGGCCGGGGGCGCAGATGAAGCTTTCTTT.

The chain joins TRBV6-6 to TRBJ2-1; D may match TRBD1 or TRBD2 (5 bases each). The V gene lost 10 bases and the J gene lost 5 bases, with 9 bases spanning the gap. From germline, CDR1 is MNHNY and CDR2 SVGAGI (reference sequence). The CDR3 is 11 residues long. CDR3 sequence: CATGRDNEQFF. In DNA, the CDR3 is TGTGCCACGGGGCGGGACAATGAGCAGTTCTTC.

This clone was counted a few times. The rearrangement uses TRBV30 and TRBJ1-5; no clear D gene. Germline V gene sequence: CDR1 GTSNPN, CDR2 SVGIG (reference sequence). The CDR3 covers 14 residues. V dropped 3 bases and J dropped 7 bases, with 16 bases sitting between them. The CDR3 sequence is CAWSPGGIEQPQHF. DNA for the CDR3: TGTGCCTGGAGCCCAGGCGGGATTGAACAGCCCCAGCATTTT. The whole variable domain, remainder taken from reference TRBV30 and TRBJ1-5, is SQTIHQWPATLVQPVGSPLSLECTVEGTSNPNLYWYRQAAGRGLQLLFYSVGIGQISSEVPQNLSASRPQDRQFILSSKKLLLSDSGFYLCAWSPGGIEQPQHFGDGTRLSIL.

The chain carries TRBV29-1 and TRBJ2-3; tentatively, D is TRBD1 (6 bases). The CDR3 has 14 amino acids. Trimming shortened V by 4 bases and J by 2 bases, and 13 bases separated the two germline ends. Germline loops: CDR1 SQVTM, CDR2 ANQGSEA. In nucleotides, the CDR3 is TGCAGCGTTGTGTTTGGACAGTTCACAGATACGCAGTATTTT. This codes for CSVVFGQFTDTQYF.

CDR3 DNA sequence: TGTGCTAGTGGTCAGGGGAGGGACGGGGCCAACGTCCTGACTTTC. It yields the protein CASGQGRDGANVLTF. The chain recombines TRBV12-5 with TRBJ2-6; D perhaps matches TRBD2 (7 bases). V dropped 5 bases and J dropped 4 bases, with 12 bases sitting between them. The CDR3 is made up of 15 amino acids. Germline CDR1 LGHNT, CDR2 FRNRAP.

The rearrangement links TRBV6-5 to TRBJ2-3; tentatively, D is TRBD1 or TRBD2 (6 bases each). V lost 7 bases and J 2 bases, leaving 16 bases between the germline ends. This CDR3 region has 15 residues. CDR1 and CDR2 (germline): MNHEY, SVGAGI. CDR3 nucleotide sequence: TGTGCCAGCACCCCCGGGGGCGCCACCACAGATACGCAGTATTTT. This gives the protein CASTPGGATTDTQYF.

The V and J genes are TRBV5-1 and TRBJ2-7; D gene unclear. The CDR3 has 13 amino acids. Trimming took off 3 bases at V and 3 bases at J, with 10 bases between the two ends. Germline CDR1 SGHRS, CDR2 YFSETQ. Here the CDR3 reads CASSSGLLYEQYF. CDR3 DNA: TGCGCCAGCAGCTCGGGTCTCCTCTACGAGCAGTACTTC.

This chain joins TRBV5-5 and TRBJ1-1; D gene ambiguous. The germline V and J ends were trimmed by 0 bases and 4 bases, with 10 bases remaining between them. The CDR3 consists of 14 residues. Germline loops: CDR1 SGHKS, CDR2 YYEKEE (reference sequence). This chain's CDR3 is CASSLDPLGTEAFF. The CDR3 region has the DNA TGTGCCAGCAGCTTGGATCCCTTGGGCACTGAAGCTTTCTTT.

The chain recombines TRBV7-2 with TRBJ2-2; perhaps TRBD1 as D (6 bases). Trimming cost V 3 bases and J 4 bases, with 9 bases left between them. CDR1 SGHTA and CDR2 FQGNSA come from the germline V gene. The CDR3 length is 14 residues. The CDR3 is CASSFLGGTGELFF. CDR3 in DNA: TGTGCCAGCAGCTTCCTAGGGGGCACCGGGGAGCTGTTTTTT.

The chain joins TRBV18 to TRBJ1-1; D is unresolved. Trimming left V 4 bases short and J 2 bases short, with 11 bases between. This CDR3 comprises 14 residues. Germline lookup yields CDR1 KGHSH and CDR2 LQKENI. The CDR3 is CASSQGKENTEAFF. CDR3 nucleotides: TGTGCCAGCTCACAGGGTAAGGAAAACACTGAAGCTTTCTTT.

This clone has only a few counts. This sequence joins TRBV6-5 and TRBJ2-2, with TRBD2 as a possible D gene (5 bases). Looked up from germline, CDR1 is MNHEY and CDR2 is SVGAGI. The CDR3 is 15 amino acids. The V gene lost 5 bases and the J gene lost 6 bases, with 16 bases spanning the gap. This chain's CDR3 is CASSTGTRASGELFF. In DNA form, the CDR3 reads TGTGCCAGCAGTACGGGAACTAGGGCCTCCGGGGAGCTGTTTTTT.

This clone was recorded a few times. This same CDR3 is encoded by further DNA sequences in the sample. This sequence joins TRBV11-2 and TRBJ1-1; 7 positions match TRBD1. Trimming took 5 bases from V and 2 from J; bases not matched to a gene: 5. Germline-derived CDR1 and CDR2 are SGHAT and FQNNGV. The CDR3 sequence is 14 residues long. The CDR3 nucleotides are TGTGCCAGCAGCCCCCAAGGGGGCAACACTGAAGCTTTCTTT. The encoded protein is CASSPQGGNTEAFF.

The rearrangement links TRBV4-2 to TRBJ1-2, with D unresolved. Germline assignment: CDR1 LGHNA and CDR2 YNFKEQ. Trimming removed 1 base at V and 5 bases at J, with 11 bases between. The CDR3 extends over 14 amino acids. CDR3 in DNA: TGTGCCAGCAGCCAAGCGTCGGTGGATTATGGCTACACCTTC. Amino acid sequence: CASSQASVDYGYTF.

The chain uses TRBV7-9 and TRBJ1-4; D possibly corresponds to TRBD1 (5 bases). Germline V CDR1 and CDR2: SEHNR, FQNEAQ (reference sequence). Trimming stripped 3 bases from V and 4 bases from J, with 9 bases between. This CDR3 has 14 residues. This CDR3 is CASSLVGVNEKLFF. The CDR3 coding sequence is TGTGCCAGCAGCTTGGTGGGGGTTAATGAAAAACTGTTTTTT.

This clone appeared a single time. The chain has TRBV6-5 and TRBJ2-7; D perhaps matches TRBD2 (5 bases). The CDR3 loop spans 14 amino acids. From germline, CDR1 is MNHEY and CDR2 SVGAGI. Deletions cut 6 bases from V and 2 bases from J, with 14 bases between. The CDR3, as DNA: TGTGCCAGCAGGACACCTGGAGGAACCTACGAGCAGTACTTC. This sequence encodes CASRTPGGTYEQYF.

V usage is TRBV28 and J usage is TRBJ1-2; possible D gene TRBD1, 6 bases. Per germline, CDR1 MDHEN and CDR2 SYDVKM. Trimming left V 3 bases short and J 5 bases short, with 16 bases between. The CDR3 consists of 15 residues. The CDR3 nucleotides read TGTGCCAGCAGTTTTGAGGCAGGGGCAGGGTATGGCTACACCTTC. Translation gives CASSFEAGAGYGYTF.

The rearrangement uses TRBV18 and TRBJ2-4; weak D call: TRBD1 (6 bases). Trimming removed 3 bases at V and 0 bases at J, with 9 bases between. The CDR3 extends over 15 amino acids. Per germline, CDR1 KGHSH and CDR2 LQKENI. The CDR3 sequence is CASSPDRLAKNIQYF. CDR3 DNA: TGTGCCAGCTCACCGGACAGACTAGCCAAAAACATTCAGTACTTC.

The V gene is TRBV19, the J gene TRBJ2-3; 7 nucleotides agree with TRBD1. Trimming removed 4 bases from V and 7 bases from J; junction bases left unmatched: 2. Germline assignment: CDR1 LNHDA and CDR2 SQIVND (reference sequence). The CDR3 consists of 12 residues. Here the CDR3 DNA reads TGTGCCAGTAGTAAGACAGGGTATACGCAGTATTTT. Amino acid sequence: CASSKTGYTQYF.

V usage is TRBV6-5 and J usage is TRBJ1-6, with D unclear. The CDR3 extends over 14 amino acids. Trimming left V 0 bases short and J 10 bases short, with 10 bases between. The germline V gene encodes CDR1 MNHEY and CDR2 SVGAGI. CDR3 sequence reads: CASSYSSQVSPLHF. The CDR3, as DNA: TGTGCCAGCAGTTACTCGAGCCAGGTCTCACCCCTCCACTTT.